This T cell receptor (beta chain) was profiled in a study of blood T cell repertoires in COVID-19. Germline V lookup: CDR1 GTSNPN, CDR2 SVGIG (reference sequence). The CDR3 is 15 amino acids. The V end was cut by 5 bases, the J end by 7 bases, with 23 bases between. The table came from immunoSEQ multiplex PCR; TCRdb's copy has only in-frame clones and leaves some out. The sample has 100,000 or so clones; about 80% are singletons. The source material was peripheral blood. This TCR was recovered from a human donor in a cohort sampled during active COVID-19. The rearrangement joins TRBV30 to TRBJ1-1; D may be TRBD1 (5 bases). Written as DNA, the CDR3 is TGTGCCTGGGTCACCATGGGGGGGATGGGCGGTGAAGCTTTCTTT. Its translation: CAWVTMGGMGGEAFF.